This entry describes one TCR beta chain. These data come from a study of blood T cell repertoires in COVID-19. As for the study in general: From T cells, B-cell-depleted T cells, or PBMCs came the material, which was cDNA or gDNA.

As handled by the study authors: Amplification with reference gene primers provided the estimates of nucleated cell counts. TCRdb's table, derived via immunoSEQ multiplex PCR, lists solely in-frame clones and lacks some. That table supplies the V and J calls and clone size; D and trimming were determined from the DNA. Among 35,000 to 55,000 clones listed, about 85% were seen once. The TCR sequence derives from a woman in her 70s in a cohort sampled during active COVID-19. Sequenced material: peripheral blood.

CDR3 coding DNA: TGTGCCAGCAGGGGGACAGGTGAAGGTTATTTTACCGGGGAGCTGTTTTTT. Its protein product is CASRGTGEGYFTGELFF. The gene calls are TRBV2 and TRBJ2-2; 8 bases map to TRBD1. The junction had 14 bases not matched to a gene; V was cut back by 6 bases and J by 5 bases. Germline lookup yields CDR1 SNHLY and CDR2 FYNNEI. The CDR3 contains 17 residues.